This T cell receptor (beta chain) originates from a study of cytomegalovirus exposure and HLA in healthy donors. The study, taken as a whole, reports: The study assumed roughly uniform donor sequencing depth for presence/absence analyses. Later analysis reportedly placed an Asian-associated ancestry cluster below the roughly 600-donor mean in N-insertions. With further analysis later on, most CMV-associated TCR beta chains appeared HLA-restricted. When the data were analyzed later, several of the most significant clusters appeared to be linked to common viral pathogens.

PCR was performed using 60 Vbeta and 13 Jbeta primers. Only in-frame clones appear in the TCRdb table, and some are missing; sequencing was by immunoSEQ multiplex PCR. The profile shows fewer than 150,000 clones, around 76% of them singletons. The germline V gene has CDR1 MNHNS and CDR2 SASEGT. The V and J ends lost 6 bases and 0 bases respectively, with 15 bases between them. This CDR3 is 15 amino acids long. About this clone itself: The target antigen is unknown.

The chain is built from TRBV6-1 and TRBJ2-7; D is possibly TRBD2 (6 bases). The TCR sequence derives from a young man in good health and CMV-seronegative. Sequencing used PBMCs. CDR3 DNA sequence: TGTGCCAGCAGACAGAACGCGGGAAACTCCTACGAGCAGTACTTC. Translating gives CASRQNAGNSYEQYF.